This is a list of T cell receptor beta chains from one sample in a study of blood T cell repertoires in COVID-19. Produced via immunoSEQ multiplex PCR; TCRdb's table is partial and in-frame only. The data contain approximately 360,000 clones, around 89% of them seen just once; the ten biggest clones take up 5% to 8.5%. The sequencing sample was made of peripheral blood. The receptors shown here come from a young man with active or convalescent COVID-19. Both conserved end residues are part of each CDR3. The D gene is left open where the match is weak.

V gene,D gene,J gene,CDR3 protein,CDR3 DNA
TRBV11-2,-,TRBJ2-3,CASSLRGVGTSTDTQYF,TGTGCCAGCAGCTTACGTGGTGTCGGGACTAGCACAGATACGCAGTATTTT
TRBV7-8,TRBD2,TRBJ2-7,CASSPRLAGGLYEQYF,TGTGCCAGCAGCCCGAGACTAGCGGGGGGCCTCTACGAGCAGTACTTC
TRBV11-3,-,TRBJ1-1,CASSYDRNTEAFF,TGTGCCAGCAGCTATGACAGGAACACTGAAGCTTTCTTT
TRBV27,-,TRBJ2-3,CASSLLTIEGTDTQYF,TGTGCCAGCAGTTTATTGACCATAGAGGGCACAGATACGCAGTATTTT
TRBV7-9,TRBD1,TRBJ2-7,CASSYRGTGTYEQYF,TGTGCCAGCAGTTACAGGGGGACTGGTACCTACGAGCAGTACTTC
TRBV13,TRBD2,TRBJ2-1,CASSLATIRTSGYNEQFF,TGTGCCAGCAGCTTAGCCACGATTCGGACTAGCGGCTACAATGAGCAGTTCTTC
TRBV7-3,-,TRBJ1-1,CASSPEAANTEAFF,TGTGCCAGCAGCCCCGAGGCAGCGAACACTGAAGCTTTCTTT
TRBV27,TRBD1,TRBJ1-2,CASSRGQGYGYTF,TGTGCCAGCAGTCGGGGACAGGGCTATGGCTACACCTTC
TRBV10-1,TRBD1,TRBJ1-5,CASSPGTGSNQPQHF,TGCGCCAGCAGCCCCGGGACAGGTAGCAATCAGCCCCAGCATTTT
TRBV11-2,-,TRBJ2-2,CASSPPAGELFF,TGTGCCAGCAGCCCCCCGGCCGGGGAGCTGTTTTTT
TRBV19,-,TRBJ2-7,CASSIRGPYEQYF,TGTGCCAGTAGTATCCGCGGGCCATACGAGCAGTACTTC
TRBV6-6,TRBD1,TRBJ1-4,CASSLRPGQGNEKLFF,TGTGCCAGCAGTTTAAGACCGGGACAGGGGAATGAAAAACTGTTTTTT
TRBV6-5,-,TRBJ1-1,CASSYSPGPYTEAFF,TGTGCCAGCAGTTACTCACCGGGTCCCTACACTGAAGCTTTCTTT
TRBV6-5,-,TRBJ2-1,CASSYQGTYNEQFF,TGTGCCAGCAGTTACCAGGGAACCTACAATGAGCAGTTCTTC
TRBV3-1/TRBV3-2,TRBD1,TRBJ2-7,CASSRRDSSYEQYF,TGTGCCAGCAGCCGCCGGGACAGCTCCTACGAGCAGTACTTC
TRBV25-1,TRBD2,TRBJ2-5,CASSEHQLAGVMETQYF,TGTGCCAGCAGTGAACATCAACTAGCGGGGGTAATGGAGACCCAGTACTTC
TRBV14,-,TRBJ2-1,CASSQDWFNRYNEQFF,TGTGCCAGCAGCCAAGATTGGTTTAACAGGTACAATGAGCAGTTCTTC
TRBV10-3,-,TRBJ1-1,CAISDLVWGLEAFF,TGTGCCATCAGTGATCTGGTGTGGGGGCTAGAAGCTTTCTTT
TRBV19,-,TRBJ2-3,CASSMGLGAEDTQYF,TGTGCCAGTAGTATGGGGCTGGGGGCTGAAGATACGCAGTATTTT
TRBV15,-,TRBJ1-5,CATSRAQQGSNQPQHF,TGTGCCACCAGCAGAGCCCAGCAGGGTAGCAATCAGCCCCAGCATTTT
TRBV19,TRBD1,TRBJ1-1,CASSLGIQGAKAFF,TGTGCCAGTAGTTTAGGAATACAGGGGGCAAAAGCTTTCTTT
TRBV6-5,TRBD2,TRBJ2-7,CASSLLAGGSYEQYF,TGTGCCAGCAGTTTACTAGCGGGAGGTTCCTACGAGCAGTACTTC
TRBV7-2,-,TRBJ1-2,CASSLVGSYGYTF,TGTGCCAGCAGCTTAGTCGGTTCCTATGGCTACACCTTC
TRBV5-1,TRBD1,TRBJ1-1,CASYPFRTGGPSGAFF,TGCGCCAGCTACCCATTTCGGACAGGGGGCCCCAGTGGAGCTTTCTTT
TRBV5-1,-,TRBJ2-2,CASSLDGTGELFF,TGCGCCAGCAGCTTGGACGGGACCGGGGAGCTGTTTTTT
TRBV18,TRBD1,TRBJ2-2,CASSAKRAGTGYTGELFF,TGTGCCAGCTCAGCAAAACGCGCAGGGACAGGGTACACCGGGGAGCTGTTTTTT
TRBV25-1,-,TRBJ1-5,CASTLGNQPQHF,TGTGCCAGCACGTTAGGCAATCAGCCCCAGCATTTT